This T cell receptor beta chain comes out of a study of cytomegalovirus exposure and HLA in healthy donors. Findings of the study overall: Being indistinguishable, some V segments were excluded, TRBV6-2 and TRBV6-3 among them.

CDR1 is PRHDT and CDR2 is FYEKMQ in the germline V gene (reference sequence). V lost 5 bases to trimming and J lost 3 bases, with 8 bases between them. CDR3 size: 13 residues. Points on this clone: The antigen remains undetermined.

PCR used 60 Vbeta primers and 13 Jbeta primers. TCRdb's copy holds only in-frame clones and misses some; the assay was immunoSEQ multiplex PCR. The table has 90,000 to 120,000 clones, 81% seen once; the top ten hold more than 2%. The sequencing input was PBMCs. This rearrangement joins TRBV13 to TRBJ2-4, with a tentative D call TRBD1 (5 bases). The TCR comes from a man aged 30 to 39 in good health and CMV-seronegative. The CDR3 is CASSRQGKNIQYF. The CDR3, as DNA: TGTGCCAGCAGCCGCCAGGGCAAAAACATTCAGTACTTC.